This T cell receptor (beta chain) was documented in a study of T cells in Graves' hyperthyroidism and ophthalmopathy. Trimming took off 3 bases at V and 0 bases at J, with 11 bases between the two ends. The CDR3 runs 16 residues. Germline V gene lookup returns CDR1 MDHEN and CDR2 SYDVKM. In its sample, this clonotype was seen many times. Amplification of TCR beta CDR3 regions used RNA as the template. The TCR CDR3 was amplified in a first-round RT-PCR using the HTBI primer set. TCRdb fed the multiplex PCR reads into MiXCR, producing one record per CDR3 protein. The sample comprises 160,000 or so distinct CDR3 sequences, about 9% of which are singletons, and roughly a fifth rests with the top ten.

This chain uses TRBV28 with TRBJ1-4; D is unresolved. Sequenced input: blood. The sequence came from a woman aged 18-29 years with Graves' hyperthyroidism that later progressed to Graves' ophthalmopathy. This CDR3 reads CASSFHVRATNEKLFF. The CDR3 coding sequence is TGTGCCAGCAGTTTCCACGTACGTGCAACTAATGAAAAACTGTTTTTT. Drawing the rest from reference TRBV28 and TRBJ1-4, the complete variable domain is DVKVTQSSRYLVKRTGEKVFLECVQDMDHENMFWYRQDPGLGLRLIYFSYDVKMKEKGDIPEGYSVSREKKERFSLILESASTNQTSMYLCASSFHVRATNEKLFFGSGTQLSVL.